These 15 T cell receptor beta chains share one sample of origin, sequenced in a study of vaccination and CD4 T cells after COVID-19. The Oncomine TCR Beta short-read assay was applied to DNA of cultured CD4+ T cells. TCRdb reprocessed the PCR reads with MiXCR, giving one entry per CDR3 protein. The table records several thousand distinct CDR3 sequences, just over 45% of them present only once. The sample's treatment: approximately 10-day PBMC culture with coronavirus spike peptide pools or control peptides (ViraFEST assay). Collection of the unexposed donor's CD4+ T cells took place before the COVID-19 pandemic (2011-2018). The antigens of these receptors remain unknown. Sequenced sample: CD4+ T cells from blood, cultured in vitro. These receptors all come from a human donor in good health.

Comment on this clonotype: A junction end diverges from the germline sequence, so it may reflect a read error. CDR3 region: CSARGTSSTDTQYF. The DNA for the CDR3 is TGCAGTGCGAGAGGAACTTCTAGCACAGATACGCAGTATTTT. The chain has TRBV20-1 and TRBJ2-3; D gene unclear. The CDR3 covers 14 residues. Germline lookup yields CDR1 DFQATT and CDR2 SNEGSKA (reference sequence).

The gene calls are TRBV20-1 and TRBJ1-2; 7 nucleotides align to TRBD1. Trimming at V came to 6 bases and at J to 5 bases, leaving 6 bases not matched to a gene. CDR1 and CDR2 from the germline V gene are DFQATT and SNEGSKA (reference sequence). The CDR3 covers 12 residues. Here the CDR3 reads CSATGESYGYTF. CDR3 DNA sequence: TGCAGTGCCACAGGGGAATCTTATGGCTACACCTTC.

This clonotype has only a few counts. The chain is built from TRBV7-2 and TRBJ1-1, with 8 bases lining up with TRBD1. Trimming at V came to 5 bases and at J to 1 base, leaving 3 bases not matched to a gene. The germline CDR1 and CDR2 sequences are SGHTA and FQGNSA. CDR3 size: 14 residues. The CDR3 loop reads CASSVQGGNTEAFF. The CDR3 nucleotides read TGTGCCAGCAGCGTACAGGGGGGGAACACTGAAGCTTTCTTT.

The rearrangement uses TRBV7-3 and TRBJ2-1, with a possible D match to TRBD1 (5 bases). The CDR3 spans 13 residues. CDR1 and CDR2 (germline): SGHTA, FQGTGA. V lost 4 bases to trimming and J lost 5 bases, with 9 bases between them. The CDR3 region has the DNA TGTGCCAGCAGCTCCTGGACACACAATGAGCAGTTCTTC. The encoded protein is CASSSWTHNEQFF.

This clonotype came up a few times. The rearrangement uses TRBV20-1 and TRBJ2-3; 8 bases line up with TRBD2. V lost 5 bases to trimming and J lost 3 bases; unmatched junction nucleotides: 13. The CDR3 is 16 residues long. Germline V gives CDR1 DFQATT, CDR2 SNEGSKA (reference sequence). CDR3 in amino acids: CSAGGLAGFPTDTQYF. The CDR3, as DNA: TGCAGTGCTGGGGGGCTAGCGGGCTTCCCGACAGATACGCAGTATTTT.

CDR3: CASSLRLAGTENTEAFF. As DNA, the CDR3 is TGTGCCAGCAGCCTACGTTTAGCCGGGACGGAGAACACTGAAGCTTTCTTT. The J gene is TRBJ1-1, the V gene TRBV5-4; tentative D call: TRBD1 (5 bases). V shed 4 bases and J shed 1 base, with 20 bases lying between them. The CDR3 extends over 17 amino acids. The germline V gene has CDR1 SGHNT and CDR2 YYREEE (reference sequence).

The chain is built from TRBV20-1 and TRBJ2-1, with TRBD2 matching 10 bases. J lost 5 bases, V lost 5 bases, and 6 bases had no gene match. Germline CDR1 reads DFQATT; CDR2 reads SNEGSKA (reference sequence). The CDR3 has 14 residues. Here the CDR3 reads CSAPSGGANNEQFF. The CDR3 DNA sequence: TGCAGTGCTCCCAGCGGGGGGGCCAACAATGAGCAGTTCTTC.

CDR3 coding DNA: TGTGCCAGCAAACTAGCGGGGGATGCAGATACGCAGTATTTT. Encoded protein: CASKLAGDADTQYF. V and J are TRBV6-4 and TRBJ2-3; 11 nucleotides align to TRBD2. The junction had 4 bases not matched to a gene; V was cut back by 7 bases and J by 4 bases. This CDR3 comprises 14 residues. From germline, CDR1 is MRHNA and CDR2 SNTAGT.

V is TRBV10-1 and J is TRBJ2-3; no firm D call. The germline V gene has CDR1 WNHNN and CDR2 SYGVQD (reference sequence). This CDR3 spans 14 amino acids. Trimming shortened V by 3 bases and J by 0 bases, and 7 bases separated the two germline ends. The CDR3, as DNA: TGCGCCAGCAGTGAAGGCGGTAGCACAGATACGCAGTATTTT. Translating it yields CASSEGGSTDTQYF.

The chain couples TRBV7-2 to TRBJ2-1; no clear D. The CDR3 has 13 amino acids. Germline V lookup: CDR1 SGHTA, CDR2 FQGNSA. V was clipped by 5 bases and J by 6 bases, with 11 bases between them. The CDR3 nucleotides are TGTGCCAGCAGCACCTACTTAGCCAATGAGCAGTTCTTC. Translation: CASSTYLANEQFF.

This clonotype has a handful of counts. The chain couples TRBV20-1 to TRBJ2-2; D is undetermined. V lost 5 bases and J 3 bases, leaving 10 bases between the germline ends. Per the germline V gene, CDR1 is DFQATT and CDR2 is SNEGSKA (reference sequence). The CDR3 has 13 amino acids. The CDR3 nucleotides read TGCAGTGCTCTATGGGGATACACCGGGGAGCTGTTTTTT. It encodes CSALWGYTGELFF.

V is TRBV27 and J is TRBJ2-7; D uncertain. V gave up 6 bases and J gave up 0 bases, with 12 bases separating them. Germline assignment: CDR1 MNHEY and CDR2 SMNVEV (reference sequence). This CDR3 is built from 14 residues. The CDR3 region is CASRLSRLSYEQYF. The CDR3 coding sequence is TGTGCCAGCAGACTGAGCAGACTCTCCTACGAGCAGTACTTC.

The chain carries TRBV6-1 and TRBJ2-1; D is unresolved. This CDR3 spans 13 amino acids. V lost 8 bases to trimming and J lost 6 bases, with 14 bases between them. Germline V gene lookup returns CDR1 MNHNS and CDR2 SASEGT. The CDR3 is CASVVHPVNEQFF. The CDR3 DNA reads TGTGCCAGCGTAGTCCACCCCGTCAATGAGCAGTTCTTC.

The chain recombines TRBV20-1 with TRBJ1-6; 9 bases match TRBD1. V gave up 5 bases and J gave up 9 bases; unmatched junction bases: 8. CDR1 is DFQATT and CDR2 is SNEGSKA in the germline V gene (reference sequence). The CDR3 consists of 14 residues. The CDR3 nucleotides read TGCAGTGCTTCAACACAGGGGGCGCTTTCACCCCTCCACTTT. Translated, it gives CSASTQGALSPLHF.

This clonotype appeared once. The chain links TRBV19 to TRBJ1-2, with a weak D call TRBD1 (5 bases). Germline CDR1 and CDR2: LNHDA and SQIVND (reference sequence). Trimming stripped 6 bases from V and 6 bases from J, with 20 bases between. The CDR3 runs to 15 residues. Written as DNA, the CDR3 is TGTGCCAGTAGCCCGACGGGGAGACAGTCCGATGGCTACACCTTC. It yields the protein CASSPTGRQSDGYTF.